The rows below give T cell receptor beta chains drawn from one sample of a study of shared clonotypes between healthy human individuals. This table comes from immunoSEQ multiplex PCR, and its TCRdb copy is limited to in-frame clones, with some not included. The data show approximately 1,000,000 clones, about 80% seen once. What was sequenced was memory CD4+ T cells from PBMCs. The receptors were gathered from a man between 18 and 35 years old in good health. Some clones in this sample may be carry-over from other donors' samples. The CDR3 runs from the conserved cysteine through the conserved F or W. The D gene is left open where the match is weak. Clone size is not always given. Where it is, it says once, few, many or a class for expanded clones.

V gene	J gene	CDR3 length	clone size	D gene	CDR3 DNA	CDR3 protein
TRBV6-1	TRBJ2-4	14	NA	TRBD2	TGTGCCAGCAACGATAGCGGGAGCGGAGGCATTCAGTACTTC	CASNDSGSGGIQYF
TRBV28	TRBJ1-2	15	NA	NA	TGTGCCAGCAGGCCCAGACCGGGACACACTTATGGCTACACCTTC	CASRPRPGHTYGYTF
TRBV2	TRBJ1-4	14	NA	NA	TGTGCCAGTATAGGGCAGCCAACTAATGAAAAACTGTTTTTT	CASIGQPTNEKLFF
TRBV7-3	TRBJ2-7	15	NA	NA	TGTGCCAGCAGCTTATACCCGGCAGGGGAGTACGAGCAGTACTTC	CASSLYPAGEYEQYF
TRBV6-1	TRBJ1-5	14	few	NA	TGTGCCAGCAGTGAAAACGGAAGCAATCAGCCCCAGCATTTT	CASSENGSNQPQHF
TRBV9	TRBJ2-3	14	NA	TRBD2	TGTGCCAGCAGCGTAGGCGGGAGAGCGGATACGCAGTATTTT	CASSVGGRADTQYF
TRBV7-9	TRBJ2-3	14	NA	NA	TGTGCCAGCAGTTTCAGGGGAGGGACAGATACGCAGTATTTT	CASSFRGGTDTQYF
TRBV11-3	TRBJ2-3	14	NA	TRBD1	TGTGCCAGCAGCTCACAGGGGGCAACAGATACGCAGTATTTT	CASSSQGATDTQYF
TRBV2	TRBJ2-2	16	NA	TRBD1	TGTGCCAGCTCCGGGACAGGGGTCTGTCTCACCCGGGAGCTGTTTTTT	CASSGTGVCLTRELFF
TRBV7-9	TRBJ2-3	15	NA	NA	TGTGCCAGCAGCTTCGACGGGACTAGCACAGATACGCAGTATTTT	CASSFDGTSTDTQYF
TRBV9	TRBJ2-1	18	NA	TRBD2	TGTGCCAGCAGTGCTGGGACGGGACTAGACGGGGCCTACAATGAGCAGTTCTTC	CASSAGTGLDGAYNEQFF
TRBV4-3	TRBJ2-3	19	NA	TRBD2	TGCGCCAGCAGCCTCCTGAACAGACTAGCGGGAGGGGAGTCAGATACGCAGTATTTT	CASSLLNRLAGGESDTQYF
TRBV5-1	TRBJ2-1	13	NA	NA	TGCGCCAGCAGCTTGGGTGAACGGGGGGAGCAGTTCTTC	CASSLGERGEQFF
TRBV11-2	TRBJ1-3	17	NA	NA	TGTGCCAGCAGACCCCAGGACGGGTTCAACTCTGGAAACACCATATATTTT	CASRPQDGFNSGNTIYF
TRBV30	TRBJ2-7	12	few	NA	TGTGCCTGGAATTCAGGGGACTACGAGCAGTACTTC	CAWNSGDYEQYF
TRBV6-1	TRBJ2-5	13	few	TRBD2	TGTGCCAGCAGGAGCGGGATACAAGAGACCCAGTACTTC	CASRSGIQETQYF
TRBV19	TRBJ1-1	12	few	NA	TGTGCCAGTAGGTCGACGACAGCTGAAGCTTTCTTT	CASRSTTAEAFF
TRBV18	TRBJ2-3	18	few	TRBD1	TGTGCCAGCTCACCGCCTTTGATGGACAGGGGGCTAGCGGATACGCAGTATTTT	CASSPPLMDRGLADTQYF
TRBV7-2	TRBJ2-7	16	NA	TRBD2	TGTGCCAGCAGCTTGATCCCCCTAGCGGGAGCCTACGAGCAGTACTTC	CASSLIPLAGAYEQYF
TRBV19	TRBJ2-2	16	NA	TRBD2	TGTGCCAGTAGTACCAGGACTAGCAGGAACACCGGGGAGCTGTTTTTT	CASSTRTSRNTGELFF
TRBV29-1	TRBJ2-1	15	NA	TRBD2	TGCAGCGCTGGACTAGCGTCTTTCCTGGGCAATGAGCAGTTCTTC	CSAGLASFLGNEQFF
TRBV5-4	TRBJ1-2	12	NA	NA	TGTGCCAGCAGCTGGCAGGGAGGTGGCTACACCTTC	CASSWQGGGYTF
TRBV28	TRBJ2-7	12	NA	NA	TGTGCCAGCAGTTTTCTCTCTTACGAGCAGTACTTC	CASSFLSYEQYF
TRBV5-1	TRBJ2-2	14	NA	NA	TGCGCCAGCAGCTCAGGACTCTACACCGGGGAGCTGTTTTTT	CASSSGLYTGELFF
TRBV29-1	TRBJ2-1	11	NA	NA	TGCAGCGTTGATCTCCTGACTGAGCAGTTCTTC	CSVDLLTEQFF
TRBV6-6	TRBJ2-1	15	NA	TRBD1	TGTGCCAGCAGTAACCGCGGACAGGGTGGTGGTGAGCAGTTCTTC	CASSNRGQGGGEQFF